These 16 T cell receptor beta chains were all obtained from the same sample, sequenced in a study of neurological immune-mediated disorders. Time point described: longitudinal time-point 2. MiXCR, run by TCRdb on the 5' RACE reads, gives a single entry per CDR3 protein. The sample records roughly 80,000 distinct CDR3 sequences, around 6% being singletons. The sequenced sample was PBMCs. These receptors were obtained from a woman in her fifties or sixties with multiple sclerosis.

Worth noting for this clonotype: A much larger clone lies a single base off, so this may be a read error. This chain links TRBV3-1 with TRBJ1-6; D is perhaps TRBD1 (6 bases). Trimming removed 5 bases at V and 10 bases at J, with 12 bases between. The CDR3 is 13 amino acids. CDR1 is LGHDT, CDR2 YNNKEL, per germline (reference sequence). This chain's CDR3 is CASSRGGRSPLHF. CDR3 coding DNA: TGTGCCAGCAGCAGGGGGGGAAGGTCACCCCTCCACTTT.

This clonotype came up many times. The chain recombines TRBV12-3 or TRBV12-4 with TRBJ1-5, with 8 bases that match TRBD1. The CDR3 runs to 16 residues. J gave up 4 bases and V 0 bases, and 5 bases lay outside the gene matches. Here the CDR3 DNA reads TGTGCCAGCAGTTTAGCGACAGGGGCGCGGAATCAGCCCCAGCATTTT. Translated: CASSLATGARNQPQHF.

This clonotype was picked up many times. J is TRBJ2-2 and V is TRBV5-1; TRBD1 aligns across 9 bases. From germline, CDR1 is SGHRS and CDR2 YFSETQ. The junction had 3 bases not matched to a gene; V was cut back by 3 bases and J by 0 bases. The length of the CDR3 is 16 residues. In nucleotides, the CDR3 is TGCGCCAGCAGCTCAGGGACAGGGACGAACACCGGGGAGCTGTTTTTT. It yields the protein CASSSGTGTNTGELFF.

This clonotype was observed at least ten times. The V call is TRBV3-1, the J call TRBJ1-6; D ambiguous. CDR3 length equals 15 residues. Trimming removed 1 base at V and 1 base at J, with 5 bases between. Per the germline V gene, CDR1 is LGHDT and CDR2 is YNNKEL (reference sequence). CDR3 sequence reads: CASSQGPSYNSPLHF. The CDR3 nucleotides are TGTGCCAGCAGCCAAGGTCCGTCCTATAATTCACCCCTCCACTTT. Variable domain in full (rest from reference TRBV3-1 and TRBJ1-6): DTAVSQTPKYLVTQMGNDKSIKCEQNLGHDTMYWYKQDSKKFLKIMFSYNNKELIINETVPNRFSPKSPDKAHLNLHINSLELGDSAVYFCASSQGPSYNSPLHFGNGTRLTVT.

This clonotype was seen ten or more times. This rearrangement joins TRBV7-9 to TRBJ2-1; D gene ambiguous. Per germline, CDR1 SEHNR and CDR2 FQNEAQ (reference sequence). This CDR3 comprises 11 residues. The V gene lost 5 bases and the J gene lost 5 bases, with 4 bases spanning the gap. CDR3 sequence reads: CASSPHNEQFF. CDR3 nucleotides: TGTGCCAGCAGCCCCCACAATGAGCAGTTCTTC.

This clonotype appeared many times. This sequence joins TRBV5-5 and TRBJ1-5, with TRBD1 matching 7 bases. V shed 0 bases, J shed 5 bases, and the junction held 5 bases outside the gene matches. Germline-derived CDR1 and CDR2 are SGHKS and YYEKEE (reference sequence). The CDR3 contains 15 residues. The CDR3 nucleotides read TGTGCCAGCAGCTTGGCCTTACAGGGGTATCAGCCCCAGCATTTT. This codes for CASSLALQGYQPQHF.

There are many counts of this clonotype. The chain uses TRBV10-2 and TRBJ2-2, with 8 bases matching TRBD2. The CDR3 covers 15 residues. The ends lost 6 bases at V and 7 bases at J; junction bases unmatched: 10. Germline V gene sequence: CDR1 WSHSY, CDR2 SAAADI. In nucleotides, the CDR3 is TGCGCCAGCAGAGGTGGCGGGGGGACGGTCGGGGAGCTGTTTTTT. Translated: CASRGGGGTVGELFF.

The rearrangement uses TRBV28 and TRBJ2-1; D gene ambiguous. The CDR3 runs 15 residues. CDR1 is MDHEN, CDR2 SYDVKM, per germline. The V end lost 8 bases, the J end lost 1 base, and 15 bases lay between the germline ends. In nucleotides, the CDR3 is TGTGCCAGCGGGGTTGAGGTCTTGTCCTACAATGAGCAGTTCTTC. Translation gives CASGVEVLSYNEQFF.

At least ten counts were recorded for this clonotype. Compared with germline, one end of the junction differs, possibly owing to a read error. V is TRBV5-1 and J is TRBJ1-2; 7 bases agree with TRBD1. The CDR3 spans 13 residues. In germline, CDR1 is SGHRS, CDR2 YFSETQ. For the CDR3, the DNA is TGCGCCAGCAGCGTGGGACAGAACTACGGCTACACCTTC. It specifies CASSVGQNYGYTF. Full variable domain (remainder filled in from reference TRBV5-1 and TRBJ1-2): KAGVTQTPRYLIKTRGQQVTLSCSPISGHRSVSWYQQTPGQGLQFLFEYFSETQRNKGNFPGRFSGRQFSNSRSEMNVSTLELGDSALYLCASSVGQNYGYTFGSGTRLTVV.

In this sample, this clonotype turned up many times. The V and J genes are TRBV3-1 and TRBJ2-7, with D possibly TRBD1 on 5 matching bases. Per germline, CDR1 LGHDT and CDR2 YNNKEL (reference sequence). The CDR3 extends over 15 amino acids. Between the trimmed V and J ends, which lost 0 bases and 2 bases, there was a span of 11 bases. The CDR3 region has the DNA TGTGCCAGCAGCCAAGACTCAGGGAAAACCTACGAGCAGTACTTC. This gives the protein CASSQDSGKTYEQYF.

This clonotype was detected many times. The CDR3 bases are TGTGCCAGCAGTTACGGGGACACCAACACCGGGGAGCTGTTTTTT. This translates into CASSYGDTNTGELFF. The chain joins TRBV6-5 to TRBJ2-2; possible D gene TRBD1, 6 bases. Trimming removed 2 bases at V and 2 bases at J, with 9 bases between. The CDR3 runs 15 residues. Germline V gene data show CDR1 as MNHEY and CDR2 as SVGAGI.

At least ten counts were recorded for this clonotype. Sequence at one end of the junction differs from germline and may be a read error. The chain has TRBV6-5 and TRBJ2-1, with unresolved D. Germline CDR1 MNHEY, CDR2 SVGAGI. This CDR3 spans 12 amino acids. This chain's CDR3 is CASSYSNNEQFF. DNA for the CDR3: TGTGCCAGCAGTTACTCCAACAATGAGCAGTTCTTC.

This clonotype has ten or more counts. The chain uses TRBV30 and TRBJ2-1; 10 bases agree with TRBD1. This CDR3 has 15 residues. In germline, CDR1 is GTSNPN, CDR2 SVGIG (reference sequence). After removal of 2 bases from V and 2 bases from J, the junction contained 3 bases not matched to a gene. Here the CDR3 DNA reads TGTGCCTGGAGTTATGGACAGGGGGCCTACAATGAGCAGTTCTTC. It specifies CAWSYGQGAYNEQFF.

In this sample, this clonotype turned up many times. The chain recombines TRBV18 with TRBJ2-4, with TRBD1 matching over 9 bases. Germline CDR1 reads KGHSH; CDR2 reads LQKENI. The CDR3 sequence is 18 residues long. J was trimmed by 0 bases and V by 3 bases; bases with no gene match: 9. The DNA of the CDR3 is TGTGCCAGCTCACCCTTACGGACAGGGGATCTAGCCAAAAACATTCAGTACTTC. This translates into CASSPLRTGDLAKNIQYF. The entire variable domain, with the rest obtained from reference TRBV18 and TRBJ2-4, is as follows: NAGVMQNPRHLVRRRGQEARLRCSPMKGHSHVYWYRQLPEEGLKFMVYLQKENIIDESGMPKERFSAEFPKEGPSILRIQQVVRGDSAAYFCASSPLRTGDLAKNIQYFGAGTRLSVL.

This clonotype was found many times. The chain carries TRBV7-2 and TRBJ1-1; D might be TRBD1 (5 bases). The CDR3 spans 13 residues. Trimming took off 0 bases at V and 5 bases at J, with 7 bases between the two ends. The germline V gene has CDR1 SGHTA and CDR2 FQGNSA. Here the CDR3 reads CASSLAEGTEAFF. CDR3 DNA: TGTGCCAGCAGCTTAGCGGAGGGGACTGAAGCTTTCTTT.

This clonotype was seen at least ten times. This chain uses TRBV20-1 with TRBJ2-1; 11 nucleotides line up with TRBD1. This CDR3 spans 12 amino acids. Losses at the gene ends were 8 bases for V and 8 bases for J; bases not matched to a gene: 5. Germline V gene lookup returns CDR1 DFQATT and CDR2 SNEGSKA (reference sequence). This CDR3 reads CSRGQGGDEQFF. CDR3 DNA sequence: TGCAGTAGGGGACAGGGGGGGGATGAGCAGTTCTTC.